The 30 T cell receptor beta chains presented below share a single source sample, sequenced in a study of beta chain features in type 1 diabetes. Their specific antigens are unknown. Expressed TCRB transcripts were sequenced, since all the RNA that had been isolated was reverse transcribed. Generated by immunoSEQ multiplex PCR, the TCRdb table keeps only in-frame clones and is missing some. The table records hundreds of thousands of clones, roughly 13% of them present only once. General study results and limits: All four CD4+ subsets from Type 1 diabetes patients carried moderately but significantly shorter TCRB CDR3s.

The specimen sequenced was naive CD4+ T cells from blood. These TCRs come from a man younger than 30 with type 1 diabetes.

In this sample, this clone turned up a few times. V gene TRBV14 combines with J gene TRBJ1-1; the D gene is possibly TRBD1 (6 bases). The CDR3 has 13 amino acids. CDR1 SGHDN and CDR2 FVKESK come from the germline V gene. V dropped 4 bases and J dropped 7 bases, with 13 bases sitting between them. CDR3 amino acids: CASSPGLRGEAFF. The CDR3 DNA follows: TGTGCCAGCAGCCCGGGGCTCAGGGGTGAAGCTTTCTTT. The full variable domain, completed using reference TRBV14 and TRBJ1-1, is EAGVTQFPSHSVIEKGQTVTLRCDPISGHDNLYWYRRVMGKEIKFLLHFVKESKQDESGMPNNRFLAERTGGTYSTLKVQPAELEDSGVYFCASSPGLRGEAFFGQGTRLTVV.

This clone was seen only a few times. In DNA form, the CDR3 reads TGCGCCAGCAGCTTGGCCATCGGACTAGCGGGAGGGGCAGATACGCAGTATTTT. Translating it yields CASSLAIGLAGGADTQYF. The V call is TRBV5-1, the J call TRBJ2-3; 15 nucleotides match TRBD2. V shed 0 bases, J shed 4 bases, and the junction held 6 bases outside the gene matches. Germline assignment: CDR1 SGHRS and CDR2 YFSETQ. The CDR3 runs 18 residues.

This clone was recorded a few times. This same CDR3 is encoded by further DNA sequences in the sample. The V and J genes are TRBV7-2 and TRBJ1-1, with D unresolved. CDR1 is SGHTA, CDR2 FQGNSA, per germline. CDR3 length: 13 residues. V was shortened by 1 base and J by 1 base, with 4 bases between the two germline ends. This CDR3 reads CASSLERNTEAFF. The DNA for the CDR3 is TGTGCCAGCAGCTTAGAGAGGAACACTGAAGCTTTCTTT.

This sequence joins TRBV10-1 and TRBJ2-5, with 7 bases aligning to TRBD2. After removal of 4 bases from V and 5 bases from J, the junction contained 4 bases not matched to a gene. Per the germline V gene, CDR1 is WNHNN and CDR2 is SYGVQD (reference sequence). The CDR3 has 13 residues. This CDR3 reads CASSAPGGETQYF. The CDR3 DNA follows: TGCGCCAGCAGTGCTCCCGGGGGGGAGACCCAGTACTTC.

This clone was observed a few times. The chain combines TRBV11-3 with TRBJ2-7; D is possibly TRBD2 (6 bases). The CDR3 sequence is 13 residues long. Trimming stripped 2 bases from V and 3 bases from J, with 8 bases between. The V gene's germline CDR1 is SGHNT and CDR2 YENEEA. CDR3 sequence (DNA): TGTGCCAGCAGCTTACTGGAGGGCTACGAGCAGTACTTC. It is translated as CASSLLEGYEQYF.

In its sample, this clone was seen a few times. This chain uses TRBV2 with TRBJ1-1; TRBD1 matches at 9 bases. This CDR3 spans 14 amino acids. V trimming: 3 bases; J trimming: 5 bases; junction bases outside the gene matches: 4. Germline CDR1 is SNHLY and CDR2 is FYNNEI. The CDR3 nucleotides read TGTGCCAGCAGTGACGGACAGGGGTGGACTGAAGCTTTCTTT. This encodes CASSDGQGWTEAFF.

The chain couples TRBV2 to TRBJ2-1, with 7 bases matching TRBD1. The CDR3 sequence is 14 residues long. Germline CDR1 SNHLY, CDR2 FYNNEI. Trimming removed 1 base from V and 7 bases from J; junction bases left unmatched: 4. CDR3 nucleotides: TGTGCCAGCAGTGAAGTTACAGGGGCGAATGAGCAGTTCTTC. Translating it yields CASSEVTGANEQFF.

The gene calls are TRBV30 and TRBJ2-5; 7 positions match TRBD2. The CDR3 totals 13 residues. Germline V gene lookup returns CDR1 GTSNPN and CDR2 SVGIG (reference sequence). With V trimmed by 5 bases and J by 4 bases, 7 bases remained unmatched. This CDR3 is CAWALGRGETQYF. CDR3 nucleotide sequence: TGTGCCTGGGCGTTGGGGAGGGGAGAGACCCAGTACTTC. Looking up the rest from reference TRBV30 and TRBJ2-5 gives the full variable domain: SQTIHQWPATLVQPVGSPLSLECTVEGTSNPNLYWYRQAAGRGLQLLFYSVGIGQISSEVPQNLSASRPQDRQFILSSKKLLLSDSGFYLCAWALGRGETQYFGPGTRLLVL.

The chain joins TRBV5-6 to TRBJ2-5; D is possibly TRBD2 (5 bases). From germline, CDR1 is SGHDT and CDR2 YYEEEE. CDR3 length: 13 residues. Trimming took off 4 bases at V and 9 bases at J, with 16 bases between the two ends. CDR3: CASSPGIMAAQYF. Here the CDR3 DNA reads TGTGCCAGCAGCCCCGGGATCATGGCGGCCCAGTACTTC. The variable domain in full, with the rest retrieved from reference TRBV5-6 and TRBJ2-5, is DAGVTQSPTHLIKTRGQQVTLRCSPKSGHDTVSWYQQALGQGPQFIFQYYEEEERQRGNFPDRFSGHQFPNYSSELNVNALLLGDSALYLCASSPGIMAAQYFGPGTRLLVL.

This clone has a handful of counts. The chain is built from TRBV5-1 and TRBJ1-1, with D hard to call. Germline V CDR1 and CDR2: SGHRS, YFSETQ. The germline V and J ends were trimmed by 5 bases and 5 bases, with 16 bases remaining between them. This CDR3 region has 14 residues. CDR3 loop: CASSQVQIETEAFF. The CDR3 nucleotides are TGCGCCAGCAGTCAGGTTCAGATTGAGACTGAAGCTTTCTTT.

The chain couples TRBV29-1 to TRBJ1-4; D gene unclear. The V gene's germline CDR1 is SQVTM and CDR2 ANQGSEA. The CDR3 contains 12 residues. V lost 4 bases and J 4 bases, leaving 7 bases between the germline ends. The CDR3 DNA reads TGCAGCGTTGGGAAAAGTAATGAAAAACTGTTTTTT. This encodes CSVGKSNEKLFF.

This clone was found a few times. The V call is TRBV5-1, the J call TRBJ2-1; D unclear. The germline V gene has CDR1 SGHRS and CDR2 YFSETQ. Trimming removed 3 bases at V and 8 bases at J, with 21 bases between. The CDR3 length is 16 residues. The CDR3 spells CASSSQVGSKSDEQFF. CDR3 coding DNA: TGCGCCAGCAGCTCCCAGGTTGGTTCTAAGTCCGATGAGCAGTTCTTC.

A few counts support this clone. This chain joins TRBV29-1 and TRBJ1-3; weak D call: TRBD1 (5 bases). The germline gives CDR1 SQVTM, CDR2 ANQGSEA. V lost 7 bases and J 0 bases, leaving 10 bases between the germline ends. The CDR3 loop spans 13 amino acids. CDR3: CSGSGSSGNTIYF. The CDR3 DNA reads as TGCAGCGGTTCAGGGAGCTCTGGAAACACCATATATTTT.

This clone was seen only once. J is TRBJ2-5 and V is TRBV6-1, with unresolved D. Germline V gene data show CDR1 as MNHNS and CDR2 as SASEGT. There are 13 residues in the CDR3. Between the trimmed V and J ends, which lost 6 bases and 2 bases, there was a span of 10 bases. CDR3 DNA sequence: TGTGCCAGCAGCCCCCTGGCTCAAGAGACCCAGTACTTC. This translates into CASSPLAQETQYF.

DNA of the CDR3: TGCGCCAGCACGAGCGGTGCAAACAATGAGCAGTTCTTC. Residues: CASTSGANNEQFF. V gene TRBV10-1 combines with J gene TRBJ2-1, with a tentative D call TRBD2 (5 bases). The germline V and J ends were trimmed by 7 bases and 5 bases, with 12 bases remaining between them. This CDR3 comprises 13 residues. Germline CDR1 is WNHNN and CDR2 is SYGVQD (reference sequence).

This clone turned up a few times. No DNA is shown, since the ends of the CDR3 on it are uncertain; the CDR3 is the one TCRdb lists. J is TRBJ2-6 and V is TRBV21-1. TRBV21-1 is assigned pseudogene status. The CDR3 numbers 16 amino acids, ends counted. This CDR3 is CASSHLWGSGANVLTF.

The rearrangement uses TRBV9 and TRBJ2-2; D call uncertain. This CDR3 region has 14 residues. The germline gives CDR1 SGDLS, CDR2 YYNGEE. The ends were cut back, 4 bases at V and 0 bases at J, with 7 bases in the middle. The CDR3 loop is CASSPTSNTGELFF. In DNA form, the CDR3 reads TGTGCCAGCAGCCCGACCTCGAACACCGGGGAGCTGTTTTTT.

The chain links TRBV23-1 to TRBJ2-7; D is undetermined. TRBV23-1 belongs to the ORF category, with a function that is uncertain. This CDR3 is 12 amino acids long. V lost 2 bases, J lost 5 bases, and 7 bases lay in between. The CDR3: CASSQSEHEQYF. CDR3 sequence (DNA): TGCGCCAGCAGTCAAAGCGAGCACGAGCAGTACTTC.

This clone has a handful of counts. The V and J genes are TRBV10-3 and TRBJ2-2; 8 bases match TRBD2. This CDR3 comprises 15 residues. CDR1 and CDR2 (germline): ENHRY, SYGVKD. Trimming took 6 bases from V and 4 from J; bases not matched to a gene: 7. The CDR3 region is CAISQAGAGTGELFF. The CDR3 region has the DNA TGTGCCATCAGCCAAGCGGGAGCGGGCACCGGGGAGCTGTTTTTT.

This chain links TRBV2 with TRBJ1-2; D ambiguous. The CDR3 sequence is 12 residues long. Germline V CDR1 and CDR2: SNHLY, FYNNEI. V was trimmed by 7 bases and J by 4 bases, leaving 10 bases between them. The DNA for the CDR3 is TGTGCCAGCAATGGGGAGAGCTATGGCTACACCTTC. This translates into CASNGESYGYTF.

The rearrangement joins TRBV2 to TRBJ2-5; D is perhaps TRBD2 (6 bases). Germline V gene sequence: CDR1 SNHLY, CDR2 FYNNEI. The CDR3 runs to 14 residues. Trimming removed 6 bases from V and 7 bases from J, with 18 bases in between. The CDR3 protein is CASRRDLPEGTQYF. The CDR3 DNA sequence: TGTGCCAGCAGGCGGGACCTCCCGGAGGGGACCCAGTACTTC.

The chain is built from TRBV7-3 and TRBJ2-6; D unresolved. V gave up 4 bases and J gave up 1 base, with 8 bases separating them. The CDR3 runs to 15 residues. CDR1 is SGHTA, CDR2 FQGTGA, per germline. The CDR3 nucleotides are TGTGCCAGCAGCTCTATTTCTTCTGGGGCCAACGTCCTGACTTTC. This translates into CASSSISSGANVLTF.

V is TRBV7-2 and J is TRBJ2-5, with TRBD2 matching over 8 bases. The CDR3 spans 17 residues. Germline V CDR1 and CDR2: SGHTA, FQGNSA. Losses at the gene ends were 2 bases for V and 7 bases for J; bases not matched to a gene: 15. CDR3 coding DNA: TGTGCCAGCAGCTTAAGTGGAGAGCGGGGGTCCCCGGGGACCCAGTACTTC. This encodes CASSLSGERGSPGTQYF.

Only a few counts were recorded for this clone. The chain is built from TRBV29-1 and TRBJ2-6; D possibly corresponds to TRBD1 (5 bases). The CDR3 sequence is 14 residues long. Trimming left V 2 bases short and J 10 bases short, with 15 bases between. Germline CDR1 and CDR2: SQVTM and ANQGSEA. CDR3 nucleotides: TGCAGCGTTGAAACAAGGGGATTCCCGAACGTCCTGACTTTC. It specifies CSVETRGFPNVLTF.

This clone was detected only a few times. The rearrangement links TRBV30 to TRBJ1-1; TRBD1 is a possible D gene (6 bases). Trimming left V 2 bases short and J 4 bases short, with 14 bases between. This CDR3 region has 14 residues. Germline V gives CDR1 GTSNPN, CDR2 SVGIG (reference sequence). In nucleotides, the CDR3 is TGTGCCTGGAGTATGACTACAGGGTTCACTGAAGCTTTCTTT. Translation gives CAWSMTTGFTEAFF.

This clone has a handful of counts. The chain combines TRBV11-3 with TRBJ2-3; TRBD2 matches at 13 bases. The CDR3 is 18 residues long. Unmatched junction bases numbered 6, after V lost 1 base and J lost 2 bases. Looked up from germline, CDR1 is SGHNT and CDR2 is YENEEA. The CDR3 reads CASSLGGTSGTITDTQYF. DNA for the CDR3: TGTGCCAGCAGCTTAGGGGGGACTAGCGGGACGATCACAGATACGCAGTATTTT.

This clone came up a few times. V gene TRBV7-2 combines with J gene TRBJ2-5; D may be TRBD2 (5 bases). Germline V lookup: CDR1 SGHTA, CDR2 FQGNSA. The CDR3 loop spans 14 amino acids. The V gene lost 5 bases and the J gene lost 4 bases, with 14 bases spanning the gap. CDR3 sequence: CASSLRREGETQYF. The CDR3, as DNA: TGTGCCAGCAGCCTCCGGCGCGAGGGAGAGACCCAGTACTTC.

This clone was detected a few times. The chain carries TRBV11-3 and TRBJ2-5; 8 bases fit TRBD1. Germline CDR1 SGHNT, CDR2 YENEEA. The ends lost 6 bases at V and 5 bases at J; junction bases unmatched: 8. The CDR3 length is 14 residues. The CDR3 DNA is TGTGCCAGCAGGATGCGCAGGGGGCTGGAGACCCAGTACTTC. This encodes CASRMRRGLETQYF.

The CDR3 protein is CASSSQGDPYEQYF. CDR3 in DNA: TGTGCCAGCAGCTCGCAGGGGGATCCCTACGAGCAGTACTTC. The rearrangement links TRBV7-3 to TRBJ2-7; 7 nucleotides agree with TRBD1. J gave up 2 bases and V 4 bases, and 5 bases lay outside the gene matches. This CDR3 has 14 residues. Germline V gene sequence: CDR1 SGHTA, CDR2 FQGTGA. The variable domain in full, with the rest retrieved from reference TRBV7-3 and TRBJ2-7, is GAGVSQTPSNKVTEKGKYVELRCDPISGHTALYWYRQSLGQGPEFLIYFQGTGAADDSGLPNDRFFAVRPEGSVSTLKIQRTERGDSAVYLCASSSQGDPYEQYFGPGTRLTVT.

The chain combines TRBV10-3 with TRBJ2-5; 15 positions match TRBD2. The CDR3 runs 18 residues. The V gene's germline CDR1 is ENHRY and CDR2 SYGVKD. V trimming: 2 bases; J trimming: 4 bases; junction bases outside the gene matches: 8. The CDR3 region is CAISETPGTSGGSETQYF. CDR3 DNA sequence: TGTGCCATCAGTGAGACTCCCGGGACTAGCGGGGGGTCAGAGACCCAGTACTTC.